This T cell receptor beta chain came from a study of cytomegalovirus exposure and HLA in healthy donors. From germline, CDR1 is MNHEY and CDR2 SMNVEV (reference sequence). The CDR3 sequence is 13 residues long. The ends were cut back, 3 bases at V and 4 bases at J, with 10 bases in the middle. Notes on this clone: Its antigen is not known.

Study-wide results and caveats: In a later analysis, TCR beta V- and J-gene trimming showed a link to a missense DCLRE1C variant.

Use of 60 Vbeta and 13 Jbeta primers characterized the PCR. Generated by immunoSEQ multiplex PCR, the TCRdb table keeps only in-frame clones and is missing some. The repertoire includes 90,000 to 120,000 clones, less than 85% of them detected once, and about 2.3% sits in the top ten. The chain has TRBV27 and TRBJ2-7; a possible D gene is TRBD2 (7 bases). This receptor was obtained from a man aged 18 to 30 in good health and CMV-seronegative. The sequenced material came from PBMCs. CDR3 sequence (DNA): TGTGCCAGCAGTTTTCGGGGGGCGTACGAGCAGTACTTC. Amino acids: CASSFRGAYEQYF.